This T cell receptor (beta chain) came from a study of blood T cells in healthy people across ages. General study points: Long-lived donors exceeded aged donors in naive CD4+ cells and diversity. TCR beta diversity, measured per million T cells, fell in a roughly linear way with age.

Primed by a sample-barcoded 5' primer and a J-beta primer mix, a second PCR proceeded for about 6 to 12 cycles. All cDNA molecules were each tagged by a template-switch adaptor with 12 random nucleotides. One entry per CDR3 protein, called by TCRdb with MiXCR from the 5' RACE reads. The table has around 690,000 distinct CDR3 sequences, under 65% seen once; the top ten hold approximately 37%. V lost 4 bases to trimming and J lost 6 bases, with 23 bases between them. The CDR3 has 17 residues. Germline CDR1 SGHDN, CDR2 FVKESK. Every donor gave around 10 milliliters of peripheral blood. As regards this clonotype: Its antigen is still unknown.

Sequencing input: blood. The V and J genes are TRBV14 and TRBJ2-3, with D possibly being TRBD2 (6 bases). The TCR sequence derives from a man aged 55-75 years in good health. The CDR3 sequence: CASSPLSGTPRGDTQYF. In nucleotides, the CDR3 is TGTGCCAGCAGCCCCTTATCTGGGACTCCTCGCGGGGATACGCAGTATTTT.